This T cell receptor (beta chain) was retrieved from a study of T cell changes during pregnancy in multiple sclerosis. This table comes from immunoSEQ multiplex PCR, and its TCRdb copy is limited to in-frame clones, with some not included. This sample has roughly 80,000 clones, with 89% found just once. In germline, CDR1 is SGHRS, CDR2 YFSETQ. V trimming: 0 bases; J trimming: 16 bases; junction bases outside the gene matches: 9. The CDR3 has 13 residues. Here the sequenced sample was peripheral blood, taken before pregnancy. This sequence originates from a female donor with multiple sclerosis, enrolled in a pregnancy study. The chain uses TRBV5-1 and TRBJ2-1; 8 nucleotides match TRBD2. The CDR3 loop is CASSLELAAPPFF. The CDR3 DNA follows: TGCGCCAGCAGCTTGGAACTAGCGGCTCCGCCATTCTTC.